The 14 T cell receptor beta chains below come from one sample, sequenced in a study of T cells in Graves' hyperthyroidism and ophthalmopathy. RNA transcripts gave rise to amplified TCR beta CDR3 regions. An initial round of RT-PCR targeting the TCR CDR3 relied on the HTBI primer set. In TCRdb, the multiplex PCR reads were re-called with MiXCR into one record per CDR3 protein. The sample has 530,000 or so distinct CDR3 sequences, roughly 15% seen once. The sequenced material came from blood. Every receptor here comes from a young woman with Graves' ophthalmopathy.

This clonotype was seen many times. J is TRBJ1-1 and V is TRBV30; D is undetermined. The CDR3 has 10 residues. With 1 base removed from V and 6 bases from J, the gap between germline ends came to 3 bases. The germline V gene has CDR1 GTSNPN and CDR2 SVGIG (reference sequence). CDR3 in DNA: TGTGCCTGGAGTGACGCTGAAGCTTTCTTT. Its translation: CAWSDAEAFF. Using reference TRBV30 and TRBJ1-1 for the parts outside the CDR3, the full variable domain is SQTIHQWPATLVQPVGSPLSLECTVEGTSNPNLYWYRQAAGRGLQLLFYSVGIGQISSEVPQNLSASRPQDRQFILSSKKLLLSDSGFYLCAWSDAEAFFGQGTRLTVV.

This clonotype was picked up many times. The chain's CDR3 is CASSLGTINGYTF. The CDR3 DNA reads as TGTGCCAGCAGCTTAGGGACAATTAATGGCTACACCTTC. The chain has TRBV7-2 and TRBJ1-2, with D possibly being TRBD1 (5 bases). Trimming left V 1 base short and J 6 bases short, with 9 bases between. The CDR3 length is 13 residues. Germline-derived CDR1 and CDR2 are SGHTA and FQGNSA.

The V call is TRBV12-3 or TRBV12-4, the J call TRBJ1-1; D unresolved. Trimming removed 3 bases at V and 7 bases at J, with 15 bases between. The CDR3 extends over 14 amino acids. The CDR3 loop reads CASSLMQTRGEAFF. The CDR3 DNA follows: TGTGCCAGCAGTTTGATGCAGACGCGAGGTGAAGCTTTCTTT.

This sequence joins TRBV5-1 and TRBJ2-1, with 14 bases matching TRBD2. V gave up 4 bases and J gave up 8 bases; unmatched junction bases: 8. Germline V gene sequence: CDR1 SGHRS, CDR2 YFSETQ. The CDR3 totals 16 residues. The CDR3 here is CASSPLTSGRVDEQFF. The CDR3 DNA sequence: TGCGCCAGCAGCCCATTGACTAGCGGGAGGGTCGATGAGCAGTTCTTC.

Many counts were recorded for this clonotype. The chain uses TRBV25-1 and TRBJ2-7; tentatively, D is TRBD2 (5 bases). V lost 1 base and J lost 2, with 24 bases in between. This CDR3 comprises 19 residues. Germline V CDR1 and CDR2: MGHDK, SYGVNS. CDR3 sequence: CASSESHIPTGRKTYEQYF. CDR3 sequence (DNA): TGTGCCAGCAGTGAATCTCACATACCCACGGGAAGGAAGACCTACGAGCAGTACTTC.

Notes on this clonotype: A much larger clone differs by one base, so this may be a read error. This chain uses TRBV6-1 with TRBJ1-1; 7 positions match TRBD1. The CDR3 is 14 residues long. Germline assignment: CDR1 MNHNS and CDR2 SASEGT. The CDR3 loop reads CASSRQGLATEASF. The CDR3 DNA reads TGTGCCAGCAGTAGACAGGGATTGGCCACTGAAGCTTCCTTT.

This clonotype was seen only a few times. V usage is TRBV6-1 and J usage is TRBJ2-1; possibly TRBD1 for D (5 bases). Germline-derived CDR1 and CDR2 are MNHNS and SASEGT. V gave up 8 bases and J gave up 7 bases, with 9 bases separating them. The CDR3 is made up of 11 amino acids. CDR3 in amino acids: CASAKGNEQFF. CDR3 nucleotide sequence: TGTGCCAGCGCCAAGGGGAATGAGCAGTTCTTC.

The chain uses TRBV13 and TRBJ2-3, with 11 bases that match TRBD2. J lost 2 bases, V lost 1 base, and 5 bases had no gene match. CDR1 is PRHDT and CDR2 is FYEKMQ in the germline V gene (reference sequence). This CDR3 contains 17 residues. The CDR3 nucleotides read TGTGCCAGCAGCTTAGTTTCGACTAGCGGGACCACAGATACGCAGTATTTT. Translation gives CASSLVSTSGTTDTQYF.

This clonotype was detected ten times or more. The chain uses TRBV28 and TRBJ2-7; TRBD2 aligns across 12 bases. CDR1 is MDHEN, CDR2 SYDVKM, per germline. This CDR3 is built from 15 residues. The trim removed 7 bases at V and 1 base at J, leaving 5 bases unmatched. In DNA, the CDR3 is TGTGCCAGCAATGCCGGGACTAGCGGGTCCTACGAGCAGTACTTC. This encodes CASNAGTSGSYEQYF.

This clonotype was seen many times. The V gene is TRBV6-5, the J gene TRBJ1-2; weak D call: TRBD1 (6 bases). The CDR3 contains 13 residues. V was shortened by 2 bases and J by 7 bases, with 11 bases between the two germline ends. Germline-derived CDR1 and CDR2 are MNHEY and SVGAGI. The CDR3 DNA sequence: TGTGCCAGCAGTTACGGGGGGCCGGGTGGCTACACCTTC. Encoded protein: CASSYGGPGGYTF.

This clonotype turned up a few times. J is TRBJ2-1 and V is TRBV20-1, with D perhaps TRBD2 (6 bases). This CDR3 contains 14 residues. From germline, CDR1 is DFQATT and CDR2 SNEGSKA (reference sequence). With 6 bases removed from V and 6 bases from J, the gap between germline ends came to 18 bases. The CDR3 sequence is CSATPDGSFNEQFF. CDR3 nucleotide sequence: TGCAGTGCAACGCCCGACGGGAGTTTCAATGAGCAGTTCTTC.

At least ten counts were recorded for this clonotype. This rearrangement joins TRBV24-1 to TRBJ2-5; maybe TRBD2 (6 bases). Germline V gene lookup returns CDR1 KGHDR and CDR2 SFDVKD. The CDR3 has 15 residues. Trimming took off 4 bases at V and 5 bases at J, with 16 bases between the two ends. CDR3 DNA: TGTGCCACCAGTGAAGTGCGGGGTAGCGCGGAGACCCAGTACTTC. This translates into CATSEVRGSAETQYF.

This chain uses TRBV12-3 or TRBV12-4 with TRBJ2-1; TRBD1 matches 12 bases. The CDR3 spans 15 residues. V dropped 3 bases and J dropped 9; count of bases not matched to a gene: 6. The CDR3 protein is CASSFPGTGGIEQFF. The CDR3 region has the DNA TGTGCCAGCAGTTTCCCCGGGACAGGGGGCATTGAGCAGTTCTTC.

The chain has TRBV20-1 and TRBJ2-7; 11 positions agree with TRBD2. The V segment lost 6 bases and the J segment 11 bases; nucleotides outside the gene matches: 6. CDR3 length: 11 residues. CDR1 and CDR2 (germline): DFQATT, SNEGSKA (reference sequence). The DNA of the CDR3 is TGCAGTGCCCTGGGACTAGCGGAGAAGTACTTC. Protein sequence: CSALGLAEKYF.